This T cell receptor beta chain comes out of a study of Ad26.COV2.S vaccination and SARS-CoV-2 variants. Study summary: It was the COV1001 Ad26.COV2.S trial arm that included the donor.

Treatment meaning: some 20 received Ad26.COV2.S at low or high dose, single or two shots; about 5 received placebo; per-sample allocation not given. Sampling was performed 63 days after the first vaccine or placebo injection. Generated by immunoSEQ multiplex PCR, the TCRdb table keeps only in-frame clones and is missing some. The sample lists around 320,000 clones, around 87% occurring once. This receptor was taken from a person between 18 and 60 years old who received the Ad26.COV2.S COVID-19 vaccine or a placebo. This material consisted of peripheral blood, taken in a trial of Ad26.COV2.S vaccine versus placebo.

As DNA, the CDR3 is TGTGCCAGCAGCTTAAGTGGGGACAGGGTTTACGAGCAGTACTTC. Translated, it gives CASSLSGDRVYEQYF. The chain has TRBV7-3 and TRBJ2-7; TRBD1 agrees at 9 bases. Germline CDR1 is SGHTA and CDR2 is FQGTGA. V trimming: 1 base; J trimming: 4 bases; junction bases outside the gene matches: 5. CDR3 length: 15 residues.